Below are 5 T cell receptor beta chains sequenced from a single sample in a study of lung T cells in sarcoidosis with Löfgren's syndrome (TCRdb year 2017). Sequencing instrument: Illumina MiSeq. Using fastp trimming at Q25 and MiXCR clonotype assembly, TCRdb reanalyzed the public sequencing data and kept in-frame beta chains. CDR3 protein sequences are deduplicated, and each keeps its most common genes and DNA. A total of about 2,200 distinct CDR3 sequences appear in this sample, approximately 22% of them only once. Of the sample, about a tenth is held by the ten largest clones. Sequenced input: CD4+ T cells from bronchoalveolar lavage. The receptors derive from a human donor with sarcoidosis (Löfgren's syndrome or another form), or a control subject (not recorded which).

By proportion, this clonotype is medium-sized (0.01 to 0.1%). The V gene is TRBV12-3 or TRBV12-4, the J gene TRBJ2-3; D is uncertain. The CDR3 consists of 13 residues. The ends were cut back, 10 bases at V and 5 bases at J, with 16 bases in the middle. CDR3 protein: CAIRSGWIDTQYF. For the CDR3, the DNA is TGTGCCATCCGTTCCGGGTGGATAGATACGCAGTATTTT.

CDR3 bases: TGTGCCAGCAGTTCAAAAGGGTCGAGCACTGAAGCTTTCTTT. Translating it yields CASSSKGSSTEAFF. This chain uses TRBV2 with TRBJ1-1, with no clear D. V was pared by 5 bases and J by 4 bases, with 14 bases between. Per germline, CDR1 SNHLY and CDR2 FYNNEI. The CDR3 spans 14 residues.

A word on this clonotype: Just one base apart from a much larger clone, this may be a read error. V is TRBV11-2 and J is TRBJ2-1; D may be TRBD2 (5 bases). Germline CDR1 SGHAT, CDR2 FQNNGV. V lost 5 bases, J lost 4 bases, and 15 bases lay in between. The CDR3 sequence is 15 residues long. CDR3 sequence (DNA): TGTGCCAGCAGCCGACCCGGGAACACTTACAATGAGCAGTTCTTC. Residues: CASSRPGNTYNEQFF.

On this clonotype: One base away lies a much larger clone, so this may be a sequencing read error. The rearrangement uses TRBV7-6 and TRBJ1-6; D gene uncertain. The germline V gene encodes CDR1 SGHVS and CDR2 FNYEAQ. The CDR3 covers 16 residues. In DNA form, the CDR3 reads TGTGCCAGCAGCATAGCGAACACGCGCGCGAATTCACCCCTCCGCTTT. This translates into CASSIANTRANSPLRF.

In its sample, this clonotype ranks as medium-sized. This chain connects TRBV14 to TRBJ2-1; 11 nucleotides agree with TRBD2. V dropped 5 bases and J dropped 4; count of bases not matched to a gene: 7. The CDR3 covers 16 residues. CDR1 is SGHDN, CDR2 FVKESK, per germline. The CDR3, as DNA: TGTGCCAGCAGCAATCTAGGGACTAGCGGTTACAATGAGCAGTTCTTC. Translating gives CASSNLGTSGYNEQFF.